Sequencing of this T cell receptor beta chain was carried out in a study of blood T cell repertoires in COVID-19. Study overall: Both acute and convalescent COVID-19 samples were obtained from the United States, Italy and Spain. PBMCs, B-cell-depleted T cells, or T cells provided the cDNA or gDNA that made up the material.

The method was immunoSEQ multiplex PCR; TCRdb's version includes in-frame clones alone and lacks a portion of them. The sample has 6,500 to 7,000 clones, roughly 89% seen once; the top ten hold about 10%. The CDR3 is 16 residues long. Trimming removed 1 base from V and 0 bases from J, with 12 bases in between. Germline CDR1 and CDR2: SGHAT and FQNNGV. This sequence was found in a human donor with active COVID-19. The donor label of this sample is uncertain. The sample taken for sequencing was peripheral blood. The chain employs TRBV11-2 and TRBJ1-1, with D tentatively TRBD1 (6 bases). As DNA, the CDR3 is TGTGCCAGCAGCTTAGTCTCAGGGGCCATGAACACTGAAGCTTTCTTT. It specifies CASSLVSGAMNTEAFF.